Below, 32 T cell receptor beta chains from the same sample are listed, as sequenced in a study of graft-versus-host responses after intestinal transplantation. Some clones are missing from TCRdb's copy, which holds only in-frame ones; the method was immunoSEQ multiplex PCR. The sample lists about 92,000 clones; 90% to 95% were seen once. These receptors are not linked to any known antigen. The sample in question was unstimulated CD8+ T cells sorted from spleen or lymph node cells, obtained before intestinal transplant. These receptor sequences come from a human donor who received an intestinal transplant.

This sequence joins TRBV4-2 and TRBJ1-6; tentatively, D is TRBD1 (5 bases). Germline V gene data show CDR1 as LGHNA and CDR2 as YNFKEQ. V was cut by 5 bases and J by 0 bases, with 14 bases left in between. The CDR3 length is 17 residues. The chain's CDR3 is CASSFPGGSSYNSPLHF. CDR3 sequence (DNA): TGTGCCAGCAGCTTCCCTGGGGGGTCCTCCTATAATTCACCCCTCCACTTT.

This clone was seen a handful of times. The chain couples TRBV2 to TRBJ1-6; 7 bases map to TRBD1. The ends lost 6 bases at V and 7 bases at J; junction bases unmatched: 6. The length of the CDR3 is 14 residues. Germline lookup yields CDR1 SNHLY and CDR2 FYNNEI. CDR3 bases: TGTGCCAGCAGCTTACCGGGACAGAATTCACCCCTCCACTTT. It codes for CASSLPGQNSPLHF. Full variable domain (missing parts from reference TRBV2 and TRBJ1-6): EPEVTQTPSHQVTQMGQEVILRCVPISNHLYFYWYRQILGQKVEFLVSFYNNEISEKSEIFDDQFSVERPDGSNFTLKIRSTKLEDSAMYFCASSLPGQNSPLHFGNGTRLTVT.

This chain links TRBV28 with TRBJ1-2; D perhaps matches TRBD1 (5 bases). Germline CDR1 MDHEN, CDR2 SYDVKM. The CDR3 is 10 amino acids. V lost 10 bases to trimming and J lost 8 bases, with 11 bases between them. CDR3 residues: CATRGGGYTF. CDR3 sequence (DNA): TGTGCCACCCGCGGGGGGGGCTACACCTTC.

The V and J genes are TRBV9 and TRBJ2-5; D is possibly TRBD1 or TRBD2 (6 bases each). The CDR3 consists of 16 residues. V lost 2 bases and J lost 0, with 14 bases in between. Germline CDR1 reads SGDLS; CDR2 reads YYNGEE. CDR3 bases: TGTGCCAGCAGCGTTTGGTCGGGGGCGGACCAAGAGACCCAGTACTTC. Protein sequence: CASSVWSGADQETQYF.

The chain employs TRBV21-1 and TRBJ1-5. TRBV21-1 represents a pseudogene. The CDR3 is 14 residues long. The CDR3 DNA follows: TGTGCCAGCAGCCAGGGGGGGATAAATCAGCCCCAGCATTTT. Encoded protein: CASSQGGINQPQHF.

The V call is TRBV4-1, the J call TRBJ2-2; D is unresolved. CDR1 and CDR2 (germline): MGHRA, YSYEKL. This CDR3 comprises 14 residues. Trimming pared 1 base from V and 3 bases from J, leaving 6 bases between. CDR3 nucleotide sequence: TGCGCCAGCAGCCAAGGCGGACACACCGGGGAGCTGTTTTTT. The encoded protein is CASSQGGHTGELFF.

V is TRBV23-1 and J is TRBJ2-7; 10 bases are a match to TRBD1. TRBV23-1 falls under the ORF class, with uncertain function. V lost 6 bases to trimming and J lost 8 bases; unmatched junction nucleotides: 7. The CDR3 totals 13 residues. Written as DNA, the CDR3 is TGCGCCAGCAGACCCGGGACAGGGGATAAGCAGTACTTC. Its protein product is CASRPGTGDKQYF.

The chain recombines TRBV7-3 with TRBJ2-1; D could derive from TRBD1 or TRBD2 (6 bases each). The germline CDR1 and CDR2 sequences are SGHTA and FQGTGA. V shed 4 bases and J shed 0 bases, with 13 bases lying between them. The CDR3 runs to 16 residues. CDR3 sequence: CASSSYGGSSYNEQFF. In DNA form, the CDR3 reads TGTGCCAGCAGCTCATACGGGGGCAGCTCCTACAATGAGCAGTTCTTC.

The chain joins TRBV9 to TRBJ1-6; D gene ambiguous. CDR3 length equals 17 residues. Germline CDR1 and CDR2: SGDLS and YYNGEE. V was clipped by 6 bases and J by 8 bases, with 24 bases between them. Written as DNA, the CDR3 is TGTGCCAGCACCAAGATGAAAAGGGAAGAGGCGGATTCACCCCTCCACTTT. Translating it yields CASTKMKREEADSPLHF.

The V gene is TRBV5-1, the J gene TRBJ1-1; 10 nucleotides align to TRBD1. The CDR3 extends over 16 amino acids. After removal of 4 bases from V and 6 bases from J, the junction contained 12 bases not matched to a gene. In germline, CDR1 is SGHRS, CDR2 YFSETQ. The CDR3 loop is CASSTRGQGQCPEAFF. The CDR3 DNA is TGCGCCAGCAGCACTAGGGGACAGGGGCAGTGTCCTGAAGCTTTCTTT.

This chain uses TRBV21-1 with TRBJ2-1; TRBD1, the table's D call, lacks a check against the DNA. TRBV21-1 is labeled a pseudogene. The CDR3 length is 15 residues. As DNA, the CDR3 is TGTGCCAGCAGCAAACAGGTTTTTTCCTACAATGAGCAGTTCTTC. This sequence encodes CASSKQVFSYNEQFF.

The chain links TRBV7-6 to TRBJ2-1; 12 nucleotides match TRBD2. V shed 4 bases, J shed 8 bases, and the junction held 9 bases outside the gene matches. The CDR3 spans 16 residues. Germline-derived CDR1 and CDR2 are SGHVS and FNYEAQ. The CDR3 sequence: CASSSRLAGEVDEQFF. DNA of the CDR3: TGTGCCAGCAGCTCGCGACTAGCGGGAGAAGTGGATGAGCAGTTCTTC.

For this clone: At one of its ends the junction is not consistent with the germline gene, which may arise from a read error. The CDR3 DNA is TGTGCCAGCAGTGTTTCAGGGGTCTACACGGAAGCTTTCTTT. It yields the protein CASSVSGVYTEAFF. The chain couples TRBV25-1 to TRBJ1-1; maybe TRBD1 (6 bases). Looked up from germline, CDR1 is MGHDK and CDR2 is SYGVNS. This CDR3 has 14 residues.

The CDR3 spells CASSWATTGGRGVYEQYF. CDR3 bases: TGCGCCAGCAGCTGGGCTACAACAGGGGGTAGAGGAGTCTACGAGCAGTACTTC. This sequence joins TRBV5-1 and TRBJ2-7; 8 bases are shared with TRBD1. The CDR3 has 18 residues. Trimming took 3 bases from V and 3 from J; bases not matched to a gene: 17. CDR1 SGHRS and CDR2 YFSETQ come from the germline V gene.

CDR3 region: CAWSFDRRYEQYF. The CDR3 coding sequence is TGTGCCTGGAGTTTCGACAGGCGCTACGAGCAGTACTTC. The chain is built from TRBV30 and TRBJ2-7; weak D call: TRBD1 (6 bases). The CDR3 totals 13 residues. Trimming took off 2 bases at V and 3 bases at J, with 11 bases between the two ends. From germline, CDR1 is GTSNPN and CDR2 SVGIG (reference sequence).

This clone was recorded once. The V call is TRBV6-6, the J call TRBJ1-2; D gene uncertain. The CDR3 contains 14 residues. Germline-derived CDR1 and CDR2 are MNHNY and SVGAGI (reference sequence). The V gene lost 0 bases and the J gene lost 5 bases, with 10 bases spanning the gap. The CDR3 nucleotides are TGTGCCAGCAGTTACTCGACGAGGGTGTATGGCTACACCTTC. It encodes CASSYSTRVYGYTF.

This clone was found once. The rearrangement links TRBV5-5 to TRBJ2-1; D is ambiguous. Trimming shortened V by 3 bases and J by 4 bases, and 14 bases separated the two germline ends. Germline V gives CDR1 SGHKS, CDR2 YYEKEE (reference sequence). This CDR3 is built from 15 residues. CDR3 residues: CASSSERATYNEQFF. DNA for the CDR3: TGTGCCAGCAGCTCGGAGAGAGCTACATACAATGAGCAGTTCTTC.

V gene TRBV13 combines with J gene TRBJ1-3; D might be TRBD1 (5 bases). Germline loops: CDR1 PRHDT, CDR2 FYEKMQ (reference sequence). V lost 4 bases to trimming and J lost 8 bases, with 18 bases between them. CDR3 size: 15 residues. CDR3 sequence reads: CASSSLTGASDTIYF. CDR3 bases: TGTGCCAGCAGCTCCCTGACCGGGGCGAGTGACACCATATATTTT.

This rearrangement joins TRBV27 to TRBJ1-1; no clear D gene. Germline-derived CDR1 and CDR2 are MNHEY and SMNVEV (reference sequence). The CDR3 contains 16 residues. With 8 bases removed from V and 2 bases from J, the gap between germline ends came to 21 bases. This CDR3 is CASRVYPEAGNTEAFF. The CDR3 DNA reads TGTGCCAGCCGAGTTTACCCCGAAGCAGGAAACACTGAAGCTTTCTTT.

The V call is TRBV12-5, the J call TRBJ1-2, with 8 bases fitting TRBD1. The CDR3 is made up of 15 amino acids. Trimming took 4 bases from V and 6 from J; bases not matched to a gene: 10. Germline V gene data show CDR1 as LGHNT and CDR2 as FRNRAP. Here the CDR3 reads CASGSDRVVIDGYTF. DNA for the CDR3: TGTGCTAGTGGTTCGGACAGGGTAGTAATCGATGGCTACACCTTC.

The chain carries TRBV9 and TRBJ1-6; TRBD1 might be the D (5 bases). The length of the CDR3 is 16 residues. The germline V and J ends were trimmed by 0 bases and 0 bases, with 7 bases remaining between them. Germline values: CDR1 SGDLS, CDR2 YYNGEE. CDR3 sequence (DNA): TGTGCCAGCAGCGTAGCAGGGAGCTCCTATAATTCACCCCTCCACTTT. It encodes CASSVAGSSYNSPLHF. The complete variable domain, with remaining parts taken from reference TRBV9 and TRBJ1-6, reads DSGVTQTPKHLITATGQRVTLRCSPRSGDLSVYWYQQSLDQGLQFLIQYYNGEERAKGNILERFSAQQFPDLHSELNLSSLELGDSALYFCASSVAGSSYNSPLHFGNGTRLTVT.

The chain employs TRBV27 and TRBJ2-1, with a weak D call TRBD2 (6 bases). Germline-derived CDR1 and CDR2 are MNHEY and SMNVEV (reference sequence). Trimming removed 11 bases at V and 4 bases at J, with 9 bases between. The CDR3 is 11 residues long. The CDR3 reads CAVLAYNEQFF. CDR3 in DNA: TGTGCCGTACTAGCTTACAATGAGCAGTTCTTC.

The J gene is TRBJ2-3, the V gene TRBV6-1; D gene ambiguous. This CDR3 contains 15 residues. The V gene's germline CDR1 is MNHNS and CDR2 SASEGT. V lost 5 bases to trimming and J lost 3 bases, with 15 bases between them. The CDR3 protein is CASSSLTIVTDTQYF. The DNA of the CDR3 is TGTGCCAGCAGTAGTCTGACAATTGTAACAGATACGCAGTATTTT.

The chain is built from TRBV6-5 and TRBJ1-1; perhaps TRBD1 as D (6 bases). Germline CDR1 MNHEY, CDR2 SVGAGI. The CDR3 loop spans 14 amino acids. Trimming removed 5 bases from V and 1 base from J, with 11 bases in between. The CDR3 DNA is TGTGCCAGCAGTATAGGGGGGGAGAACACTGAAGCTTTCTTT. Residues: CASSIGGENTEAFF.

V and J are TRBV7-9 and TRBJ1-2; tentative D call: TRBD1 (6 bases). CDR1 and CDR2 (germline): SEHNR, FQNEAQ (reference sequence). The CDR3 is made up of 16 amino acids. V lost 8 bases to trimming and J lost 6 bases, with 25 bases between them. The CDR3 DNA sequence: TGTGCCAGCTTAGAATGGGGGCCCCATTTATTAGATGGCTACACCTTC. Translation: CASLEWGPHLLDGYTF.

This chain uses TRBV9 with TRBJ2-2; 10 positions agree with TRBD2. The ends lost 0 bases at V and 3 bases at J; junction bases unmatched: 8. CDR3 size: 18 residues. Germline CDR1 SGDLS, CDR2 YYNGEE. The CDR3, as DNA: TGTGCCAGCAGCGTAGGCCAGGCTAGCGGGAGTTACACCGGGGAGCTGTTTTTT. It is translated as CASSVGQASGSYTGELFF.

The chain recombines TRBV14 with TRBJ2-1; TRBD2 matches 13 bases. The CDR3 sequence is 18 residues long. V lost 0 bases to trimming and J lost 9 bases; unmatched junction nucleotides: 11. CDR1 and CDR2 (germline): SGHDN, FVKESK. CDR3 DNA: TGTGCCAGCAGCCAAGAACTAGCGGGAGGGCCCGGTGGTGGTGAGCAGTTCTTC. This codes for CASSQELAGGPGGGEQFF.

The J gene is TRBJ2-4, the V gene TRBV28; TRBD2 matches at 14 bases. V gave up 5 bases and J gave up 0 bases; unmatched junction bases: 6. The CDR3 contains 18 residues. CDR1 and CDR2 (germline): MDHEN, SYDVKM. CDR3 in DNA: TGTGCCAGCAGTCCTGGACTAGCGGGGGGATTAGCCAAAAACATTCAGTACTTC. This translates into CASSPGLAGGLAKNIQYF. Combining the CDR3 with reference TRBV28 and TRBJ2-4 gives the whole variable domain DVKVTQSSRYLVKRTGEKVFLECVQDMDHENMFWYRQDPGLGLRLIYFSYDVKMKEKGDIPEGYSVSREKKERFSLILESASTNQTSMYLCASSPGLAGGLAKNIQYFGAGTRLSVL.

The V call is TRBV28, the J call TRBJ2-2; D not resolved. CDR1 and CDR2 from the germline V gene are MDHEN and SYDVKM. The V and J ends lost 5 bases and 0 bases respectively, with 7 bases between them. The CDR3 loop spans 14 amino acids. The CDR3 loop is CASSHSTNTGELFF. The CDR3 coding sequence is TGTGCCAGCAGTCACTCGACGAACACCGGGGAGCTGTTTTTT.

This chain connects TRBV10-3 to TRBJ2-3; D is possibly TRBD1 or TRBD2 (5 bases each). CDR3 length equals 17 residues. Trimming cost V 5 bases and J 2 bases, with 20 bases left between them. CDR1 is ENHRY, CDR2 SYGVKD, per germline. The CDR3 loop reads CAISSPSGTSPTDTQYF. The CDR3, as DNA: TGTGCCATCAGTTCTCCTTCCGGGACCTCTCCCACAGATACGCAGTATTTT.

The chain employs TRBV5-4 and TRBJ1-2; 9 bases line up with TRBD1. Germline assignment: CDR1 SGHNT and CDR2 YYREEE (reference sequence). V lost 4 bases to trimming and J lost 5 bases; unmatched junction nucleotides: 3. The CDR3 is made up of 13 amino acids. CDR3 nucleotides: TGTGCCAGCAGCGGGGACAGGGAGTATGGCTACACCTTC. Translation: CASSGDREYGYTF.

This rearrangement joins TRBV5-5 to TRBJ1-4, with 7 bases fitting TRBD1. The CDR3 is 15 residues long. J gave up 3 bases and V 4 bases, and 6 bases lay outside the gene matches. Germline V gene data show CDR1 as SGHKS and CDR2 as YYEKEE (reference sequence). CDR3 nucleotides: TGTGCCAGCAGCCGCGAGGGGGCGGCTAATGAAAAACTGTTTTTT. Its translation is CASSREGAANEKLFF.